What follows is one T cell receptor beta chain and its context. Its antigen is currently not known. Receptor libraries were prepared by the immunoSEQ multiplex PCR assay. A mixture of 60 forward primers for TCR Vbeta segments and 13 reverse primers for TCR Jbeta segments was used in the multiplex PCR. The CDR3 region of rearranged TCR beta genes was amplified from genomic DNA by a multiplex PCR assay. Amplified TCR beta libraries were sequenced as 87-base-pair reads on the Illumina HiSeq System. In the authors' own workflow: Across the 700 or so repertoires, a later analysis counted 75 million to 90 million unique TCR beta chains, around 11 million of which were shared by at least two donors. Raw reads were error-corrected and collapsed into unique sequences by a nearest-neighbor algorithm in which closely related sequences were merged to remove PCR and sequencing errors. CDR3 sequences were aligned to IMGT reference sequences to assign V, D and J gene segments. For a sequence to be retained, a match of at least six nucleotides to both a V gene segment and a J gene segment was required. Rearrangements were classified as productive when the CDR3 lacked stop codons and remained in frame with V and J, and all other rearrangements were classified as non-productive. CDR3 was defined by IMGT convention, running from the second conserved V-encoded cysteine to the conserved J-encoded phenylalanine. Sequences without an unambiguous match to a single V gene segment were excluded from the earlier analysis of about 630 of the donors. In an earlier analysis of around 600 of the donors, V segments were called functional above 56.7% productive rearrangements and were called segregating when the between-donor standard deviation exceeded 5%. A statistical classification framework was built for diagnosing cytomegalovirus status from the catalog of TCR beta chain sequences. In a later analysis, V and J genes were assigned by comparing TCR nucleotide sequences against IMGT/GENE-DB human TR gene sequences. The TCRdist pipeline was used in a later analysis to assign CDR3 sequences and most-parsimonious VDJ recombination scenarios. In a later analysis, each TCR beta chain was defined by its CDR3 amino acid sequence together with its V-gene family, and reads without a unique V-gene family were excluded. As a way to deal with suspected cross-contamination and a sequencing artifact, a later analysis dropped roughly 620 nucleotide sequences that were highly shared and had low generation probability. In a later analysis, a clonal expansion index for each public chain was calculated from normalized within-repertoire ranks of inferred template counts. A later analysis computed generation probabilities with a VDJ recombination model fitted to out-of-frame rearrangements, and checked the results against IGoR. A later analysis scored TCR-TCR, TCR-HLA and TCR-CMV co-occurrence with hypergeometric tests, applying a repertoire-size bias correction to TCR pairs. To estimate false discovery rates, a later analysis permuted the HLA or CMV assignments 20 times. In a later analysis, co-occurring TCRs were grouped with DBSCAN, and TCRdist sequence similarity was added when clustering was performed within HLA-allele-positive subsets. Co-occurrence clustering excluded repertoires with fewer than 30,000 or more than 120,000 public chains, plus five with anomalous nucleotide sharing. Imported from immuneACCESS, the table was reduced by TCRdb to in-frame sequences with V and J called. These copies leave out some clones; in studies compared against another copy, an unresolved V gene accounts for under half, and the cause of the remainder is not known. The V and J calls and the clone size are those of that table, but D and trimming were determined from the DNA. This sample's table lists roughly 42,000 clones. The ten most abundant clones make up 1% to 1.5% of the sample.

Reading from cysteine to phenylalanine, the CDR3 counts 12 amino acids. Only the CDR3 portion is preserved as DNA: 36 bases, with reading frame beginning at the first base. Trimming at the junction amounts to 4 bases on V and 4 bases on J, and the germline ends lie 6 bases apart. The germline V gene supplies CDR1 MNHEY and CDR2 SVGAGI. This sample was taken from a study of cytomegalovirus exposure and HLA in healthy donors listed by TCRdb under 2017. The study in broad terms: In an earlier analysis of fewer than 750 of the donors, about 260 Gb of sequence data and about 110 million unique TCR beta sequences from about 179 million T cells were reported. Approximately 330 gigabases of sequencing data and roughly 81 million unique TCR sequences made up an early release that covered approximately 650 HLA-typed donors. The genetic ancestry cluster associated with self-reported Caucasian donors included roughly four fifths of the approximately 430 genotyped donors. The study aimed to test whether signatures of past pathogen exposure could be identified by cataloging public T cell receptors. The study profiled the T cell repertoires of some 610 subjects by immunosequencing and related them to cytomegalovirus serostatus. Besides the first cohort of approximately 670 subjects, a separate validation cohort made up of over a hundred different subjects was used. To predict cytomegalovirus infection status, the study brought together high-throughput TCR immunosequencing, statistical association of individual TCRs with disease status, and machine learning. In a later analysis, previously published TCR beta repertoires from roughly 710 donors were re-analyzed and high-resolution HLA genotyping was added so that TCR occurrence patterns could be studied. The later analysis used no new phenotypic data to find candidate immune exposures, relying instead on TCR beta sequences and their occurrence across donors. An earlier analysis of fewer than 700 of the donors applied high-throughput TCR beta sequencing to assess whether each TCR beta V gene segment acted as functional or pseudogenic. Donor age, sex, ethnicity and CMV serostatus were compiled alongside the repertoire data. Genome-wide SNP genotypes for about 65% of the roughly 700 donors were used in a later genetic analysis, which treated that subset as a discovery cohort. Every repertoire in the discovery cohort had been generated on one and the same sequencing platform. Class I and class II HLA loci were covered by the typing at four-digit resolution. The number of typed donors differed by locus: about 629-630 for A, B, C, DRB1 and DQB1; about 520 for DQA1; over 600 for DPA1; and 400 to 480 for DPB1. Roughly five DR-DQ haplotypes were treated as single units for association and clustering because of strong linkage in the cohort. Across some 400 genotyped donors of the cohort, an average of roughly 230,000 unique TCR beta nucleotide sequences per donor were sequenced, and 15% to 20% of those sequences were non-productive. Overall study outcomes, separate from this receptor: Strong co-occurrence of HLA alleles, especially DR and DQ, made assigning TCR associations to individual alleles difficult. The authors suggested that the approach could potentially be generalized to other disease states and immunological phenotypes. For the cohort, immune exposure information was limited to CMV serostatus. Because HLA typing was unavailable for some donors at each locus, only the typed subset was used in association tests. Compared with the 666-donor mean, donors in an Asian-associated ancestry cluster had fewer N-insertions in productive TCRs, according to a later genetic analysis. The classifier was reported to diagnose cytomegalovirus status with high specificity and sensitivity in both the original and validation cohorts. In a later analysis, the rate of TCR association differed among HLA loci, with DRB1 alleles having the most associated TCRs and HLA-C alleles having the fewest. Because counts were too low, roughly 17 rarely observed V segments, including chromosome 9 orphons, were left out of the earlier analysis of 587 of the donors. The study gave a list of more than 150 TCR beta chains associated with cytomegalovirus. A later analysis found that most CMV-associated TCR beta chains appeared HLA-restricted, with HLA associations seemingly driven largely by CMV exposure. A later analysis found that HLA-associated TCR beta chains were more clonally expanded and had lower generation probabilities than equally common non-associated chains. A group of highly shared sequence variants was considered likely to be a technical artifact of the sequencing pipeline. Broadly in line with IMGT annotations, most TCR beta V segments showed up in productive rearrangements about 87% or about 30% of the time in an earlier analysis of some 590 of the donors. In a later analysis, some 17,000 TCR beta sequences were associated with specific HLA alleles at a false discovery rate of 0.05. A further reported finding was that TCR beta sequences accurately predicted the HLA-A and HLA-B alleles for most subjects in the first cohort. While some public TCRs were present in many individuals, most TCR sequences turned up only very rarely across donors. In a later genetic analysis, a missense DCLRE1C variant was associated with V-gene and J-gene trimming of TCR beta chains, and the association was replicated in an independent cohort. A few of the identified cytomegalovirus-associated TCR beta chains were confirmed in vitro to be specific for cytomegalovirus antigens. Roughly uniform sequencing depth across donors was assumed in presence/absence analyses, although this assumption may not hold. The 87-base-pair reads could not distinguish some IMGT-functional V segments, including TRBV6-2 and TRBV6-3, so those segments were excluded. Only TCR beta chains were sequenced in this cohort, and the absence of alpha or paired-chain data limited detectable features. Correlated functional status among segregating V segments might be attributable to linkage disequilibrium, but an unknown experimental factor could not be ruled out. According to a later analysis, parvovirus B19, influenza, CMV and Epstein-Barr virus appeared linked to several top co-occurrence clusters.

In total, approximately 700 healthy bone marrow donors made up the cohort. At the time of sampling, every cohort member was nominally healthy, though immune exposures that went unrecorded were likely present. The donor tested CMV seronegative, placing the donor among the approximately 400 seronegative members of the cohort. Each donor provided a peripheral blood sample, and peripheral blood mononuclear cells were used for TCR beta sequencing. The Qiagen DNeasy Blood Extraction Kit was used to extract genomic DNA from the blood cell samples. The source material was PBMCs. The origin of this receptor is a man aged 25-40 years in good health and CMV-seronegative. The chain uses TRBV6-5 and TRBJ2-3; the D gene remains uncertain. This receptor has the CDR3 CASSSPADTQYF. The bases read TGTGCCAGCAGTTCTCCTGCAGATACGCAGTATTTT.